The clone carrying this T cell receptor (beta chain) was counted only a few times. MiXCR, run by TCRdb on the 5' RACE reads, gives a single entry per CDR3 protein. The data contain hundreds of thousands of distinct CDR3 sequences, 5.5% to 6.5% of them singletons. This record belongs to a study of identical twins. This CDR3 is built from 14 residues. The germline CDR1 and CDR2 sequences are LNHDA and SQIVND (reference sequence). The V gene lost 4 bases and the J gene lost 2 bases, with 11 bases spanning the gap. What was sequenced was naive T cells sorted from blood. J is TRBJ2-5 and V is TRBV19; no clear D gene. This TCR came from a man aged 18 to 29 in good health. CDR3 protein: CASSNWMGQETQYF. The DNA for the CDR3 is TGTGCCAGTAGTAACTGGATGGGGCAAGAGACCCAGTACTTC.